The present TCR beta chain was sequenced within a study of cytomegalovirus exposure and HLA in healthy donors. The method was immunoSEQ multiplex PCR; TCRdb's version includes in-frame clones alone and lacks a portion of them. The table has 200,000 to 300,000 clones, 87% seen once. Points from the study as a whole: The study listed approximately 170 cytomegalovirus-associated TCR beta chains. Specificity of three CMV-associated chains for CMV antigens was verified in vitro.

The V and J ends lost 6 bases and 5 bases, in that order; junction bases with no gene match: 8. Germline-derived CDR1 and CDR2 are MNHNS and SASEGT. The CDR3 has 14 residues. Worth noting for this clone: Its target is unknown.

This clonotype was obtained from a man aged 18 to 29 in good health and CMV-seropositive. The rearrangement joins TRBV6-1 to TRBJ1-2; 8 bases fit TRBD1. The specimen was PBMCs. The CDR3 DNA follows: TGTGCCAGCAGCCCGCAGGGGGCTGGGTATGGCTACACCTTC. It translates to CASSPQGAGYGYTF.